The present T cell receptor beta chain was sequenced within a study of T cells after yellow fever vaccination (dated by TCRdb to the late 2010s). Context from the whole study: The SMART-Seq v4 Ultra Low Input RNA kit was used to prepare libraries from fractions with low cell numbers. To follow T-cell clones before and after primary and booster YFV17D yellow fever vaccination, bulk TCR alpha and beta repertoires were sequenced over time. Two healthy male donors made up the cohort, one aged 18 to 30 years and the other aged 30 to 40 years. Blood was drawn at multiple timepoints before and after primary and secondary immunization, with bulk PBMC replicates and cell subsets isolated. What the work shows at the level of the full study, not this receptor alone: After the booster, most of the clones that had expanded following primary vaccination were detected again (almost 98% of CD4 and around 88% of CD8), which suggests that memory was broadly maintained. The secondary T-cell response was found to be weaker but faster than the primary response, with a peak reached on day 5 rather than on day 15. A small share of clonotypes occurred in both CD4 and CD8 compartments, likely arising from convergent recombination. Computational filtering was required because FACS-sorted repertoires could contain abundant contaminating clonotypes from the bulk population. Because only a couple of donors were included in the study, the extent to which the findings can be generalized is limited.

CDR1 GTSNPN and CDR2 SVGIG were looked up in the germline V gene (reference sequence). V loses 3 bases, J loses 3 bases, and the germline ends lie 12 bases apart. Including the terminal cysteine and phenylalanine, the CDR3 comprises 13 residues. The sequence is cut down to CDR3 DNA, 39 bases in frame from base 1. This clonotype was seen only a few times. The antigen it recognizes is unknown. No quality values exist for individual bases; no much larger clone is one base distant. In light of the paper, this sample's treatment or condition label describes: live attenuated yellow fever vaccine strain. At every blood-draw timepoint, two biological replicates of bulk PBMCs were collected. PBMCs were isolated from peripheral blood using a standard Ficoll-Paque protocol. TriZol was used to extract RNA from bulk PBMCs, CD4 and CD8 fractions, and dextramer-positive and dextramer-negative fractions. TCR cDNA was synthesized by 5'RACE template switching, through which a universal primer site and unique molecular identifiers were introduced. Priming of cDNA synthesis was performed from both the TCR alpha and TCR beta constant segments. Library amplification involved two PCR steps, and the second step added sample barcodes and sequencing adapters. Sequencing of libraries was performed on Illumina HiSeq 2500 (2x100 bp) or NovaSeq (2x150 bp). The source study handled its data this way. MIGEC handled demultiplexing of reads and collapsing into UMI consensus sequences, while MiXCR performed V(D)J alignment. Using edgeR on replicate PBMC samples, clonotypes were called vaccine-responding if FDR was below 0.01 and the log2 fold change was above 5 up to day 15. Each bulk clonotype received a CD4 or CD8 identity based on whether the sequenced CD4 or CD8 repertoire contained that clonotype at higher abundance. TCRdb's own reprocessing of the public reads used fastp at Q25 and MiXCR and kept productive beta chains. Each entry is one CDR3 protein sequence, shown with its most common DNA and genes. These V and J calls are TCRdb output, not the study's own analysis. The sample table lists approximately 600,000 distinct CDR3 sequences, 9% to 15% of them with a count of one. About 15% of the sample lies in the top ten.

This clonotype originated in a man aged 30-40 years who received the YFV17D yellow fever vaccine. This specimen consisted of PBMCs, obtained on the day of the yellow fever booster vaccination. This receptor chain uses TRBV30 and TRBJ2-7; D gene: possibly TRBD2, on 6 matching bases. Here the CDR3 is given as CAWRERGGYEQYF. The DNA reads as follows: TGTGCCTGGAGGGAAAGGGGAGGCTACGAGCAGTACTTC.